This T cell receptor beta chain was documented in a study of PD-L1 blockade in urothelial cancer. This table comes from immunoSEQ multiplex PCR, and its TCRdb copy is limited to in-frame clones, with some not included. In the table there are approximately 100,000 clones, 70% to 90% of which are singletons. The CDR3 has 15 residues. Germline V gene data show CDR1 as SEHNR and CDR2 as FQNEAQ (reference sequence). J was trimmed by 2 bases and V by 5 bases; bases with no gene match: 7. The sequence was obtained from a man between 45 and 60 years old with urothelial cancer. Sequenced here: PBMCs, sampled around atezolizumab (anti-PD-L1) treatment. J is TRBJ2-5 and V is TRBV7-9, with TRBD1 identical over 8 bases. The chain's CDR3 is CASSRGQGSQETQYF. DNA for the CDR3: TGTGCCAGCAGCCGAGGACAGGGATCACAAGAGACCCAGTACTTC.